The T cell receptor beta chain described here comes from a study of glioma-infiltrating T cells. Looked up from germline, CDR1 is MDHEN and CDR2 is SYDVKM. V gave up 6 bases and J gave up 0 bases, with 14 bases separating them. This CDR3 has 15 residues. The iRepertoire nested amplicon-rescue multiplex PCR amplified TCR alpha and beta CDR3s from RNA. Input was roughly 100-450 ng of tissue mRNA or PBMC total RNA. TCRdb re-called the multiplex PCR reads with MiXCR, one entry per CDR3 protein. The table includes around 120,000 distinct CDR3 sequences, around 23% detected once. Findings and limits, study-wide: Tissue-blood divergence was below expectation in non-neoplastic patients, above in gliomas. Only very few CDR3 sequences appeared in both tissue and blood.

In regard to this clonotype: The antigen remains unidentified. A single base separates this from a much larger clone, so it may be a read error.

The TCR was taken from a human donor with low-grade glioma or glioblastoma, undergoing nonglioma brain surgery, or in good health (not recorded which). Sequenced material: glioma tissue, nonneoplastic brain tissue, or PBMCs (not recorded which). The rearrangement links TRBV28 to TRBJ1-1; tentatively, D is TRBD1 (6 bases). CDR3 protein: CASRIGGPLNTEAFF. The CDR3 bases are TGTGCCAGCAGAATCGGGGGGCCCTTGAACACTGAAGCTTTCTTT.